These 9 T cell receptor beta chains originate from one sample sequenced in a study of human T cells and chemical hapten exposure. One entry per CDR3 protein results from TCRdb running MiXCR on the RACE reads. The table has 28,000 or so distinct CDR3 sequences, about 7.7% seen once. Time point indicated: healthy volunteer bleed at 2 weeks. Unseparated into fractions, whole blood served as the source from which total RNA was extracted. Sample: whole blood. Receptor source: a human donor in good health. Some clones in this sample may be carry-over from other donors' samples.

In this sample, this clonotype turned up a few times. The chain couples TRBV11-2 to TRBJ1-1; D is possibly TRBD1 (6 bases). CDR1 and CDR2 (germline): SGHAT, FQNNGV. This CDR3 has 13 residues. Trimming removed 5 bases at V and 8 bases at J, with 15 bases between. The DNA for the CDR3 is TGTGCCAGCAGCAACCGAGGGGGGGGAGAAGCTTTCTTT. Translated: CASSNRGGGEAFF.

The chain couples TRBV18 to TRBJ2-5, with D perhaps TRBD1 or TRBD2 (5 bases each). The CDR3 has 14 amino acids. Between the trimmed V and J ends, which lost 3 bases and 2 bases, there was a span of 10 bases. Germline CDR1 and CDR2: KGHSH and LQKENI. The CDR3 loop is CASSPRGSQETQYF. DNA for the CDR3: TGTGCCAGCTCACCGAGGGGCAGTCAAGAGACCCAGTACTTC.

By share, this clonotype counts as medium-sized. V is TRBV18 and J is TRBJ1-3; no reliable D call. Germline CDR1 is KGHSH and CDR2 is LQKENI. The length of the CDR3 is 13 residues. The V end was cut by 6 bases, the J end by 2 bases, with 8 bases between. The CDR3 coding sequence is TGTGCCAGCTCTCGGGAGGCTGGAAACACCATATATTTT. Protein sequence: CASSREAGNTIYF. The entire variable domain, with the rest obtained from reference TRBV18 and TRBJ1-3, is as follows: NAGVMQNPRHLVRRRGQEARLRCSPMKGHSHVYWYRQLPEEGLKFMVYLQKENIIDESGMPKERFSAEFPKEGPSILRIQQVVRGDSAAYFCASSREAGNTIYFGEGSWLTVV.

A few counts support this clonotype. The chain is built from TRBV2 and TRBJ1-1; 8 bases agree with TRBD1. The V segment lost 4 bases and the J segment 9 bases; nucleotides outside the gene matches: 1. There are 11 residues in the CDR3. The germline CDR1 and CDR2 sequences are SNHLY and FYNNEI. The CDR3 DNA reads TGTGCCAGCAGTGGACAGGGGAAAGCTTTCTTT. This gives the protein CASSGQGKAFF.

Remarks on this clonotype: A read error may be the cause here, since a much bigger clone is one base away. The DNA for the CDR3 is TGTGTCAGCGGGGGGGACAGGGGGCATACTGAAGCTTTCTTT. Translation gives CVSGGDRGHTEAFF. The chain employs TRBV2 and TRBJ1-1; 12 bases align to TRBD1. The germline V gene has CDR1 SNHLY and CDR2 FYNNEI. This CDR3 comprises 14 residues.

Only a few counts were recorded for this clonotype. The genes are TRBV6-5 and TRBJ2-7, with 7 bases matching TRBD1. The ends lost 5 bases at V and 4 bases at J; junction bases unmatched: 11. CDR3 length equals 15 residues. Germline V gene sequence: CDR1 MNHEY, CDR2 SVGAGI. CDR3 loop: CASSPALGGPYEQYF. The DNA for the CDR3 is TGTGCCAGCAGTCCAGCGTTAGGGGGCCCTTACGAGCAGTACTTC.

In this sample, this clonotype turned up many times. This sequence joins TRBV28 and TRBJ2-7, with D maybe TRBD1 (6 bases). V gave up 3 bases and J gave up 11 bases, with 11 bases separating them. The germline CDR1 and CDR2 sequences are MDHEN and SYDVKM. The CDR3 totals 11 residues. This CDR3 reads CASSFRGREYF. For the CDR3, the DNA is TGTGCCAGCAGTTTCAGGGGTAGAGAGTACTTC.

This clonotype came up a few times. The chain is built from TRBV10-3 and TRBJ2-5; D is undetermined. V shed 10 bases and J shed 3 bases, with 18 bases lying between them. The CDR3 is made up of 14 amino acids. Germline V gene lookup returns CDR1 ENHRY and CDR2 SYGVKD. CDR3 protein: CATVDGRGKETQYF. As DNA, the CDR3 is TGTGCCACCGTGGATGGGCGAGGAAAAGAGACCCAGTACTTC.

This clonotype has ten or more counts. The V call is TRBV10-3, the J call TRBJ1-5, with TRBD1 matching over 8 bases. The J segment lost 6 bases and the V segment lost 6 bases, leaving 19 bases of the junction unmatched. The length of the CDR3 is 18 residues. In germline, CDR1 is ENHRY, CDR2 SYGVKD. The DNA for the CDR3 is TGTGCCATCAGCGAAGGACAGGGTAGACCCAATAGTGGTCAGCCCCAGCATTTT. This codes for CAISEGQGRPNSGQPQHF.